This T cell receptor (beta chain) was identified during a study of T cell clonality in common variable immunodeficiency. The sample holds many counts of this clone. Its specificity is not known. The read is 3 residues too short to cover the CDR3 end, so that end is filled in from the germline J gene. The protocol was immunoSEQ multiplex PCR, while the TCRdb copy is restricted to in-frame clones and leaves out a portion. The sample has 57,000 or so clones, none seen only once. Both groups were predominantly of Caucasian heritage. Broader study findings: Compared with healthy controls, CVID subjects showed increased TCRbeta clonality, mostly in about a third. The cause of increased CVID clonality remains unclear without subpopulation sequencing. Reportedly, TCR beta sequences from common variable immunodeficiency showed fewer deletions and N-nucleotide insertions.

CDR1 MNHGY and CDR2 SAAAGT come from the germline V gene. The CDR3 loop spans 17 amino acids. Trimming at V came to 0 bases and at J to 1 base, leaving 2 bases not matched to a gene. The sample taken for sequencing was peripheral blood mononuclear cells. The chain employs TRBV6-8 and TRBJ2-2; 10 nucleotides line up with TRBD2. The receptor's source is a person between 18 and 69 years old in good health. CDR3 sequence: CASSYSLAGRNTGELFF. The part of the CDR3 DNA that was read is TGTGCCAGCAGTTACTCACTAGCGGGACGGAACACCGGGGAG.